This TCR beta chain was recorded in a study of OX40 agonist ivuxolimab in advanced cancers. With regard to the full study: Ivuxolimab was a fully human IgG2 agonistic monoclonal antibody targeting the costimulatory receptor OX40 (CD134). In the dose-escalation cohort, roughly 80% of patients were male, and the mean age was approximately 64 years, with a range of about 20 to 90. The paper reports the monotherapy dose-escalation portion (N = 52 patients) of the phase I ivuxolimab trial. Peripheral TCRbeta sequencing aimed to test whether ivuxolimab altered TCR sequence diversity and caused clonal T-cell expansion. Three dose-escalation patients achieved partial responses, one with hepatocellular carcinoma and two with cutaneous melanoma. Among the approximately 54 dose-escalation patients, 19 had hepatocellular carcinoma, 15 or so melanoma, 9 renal cell carcinoma and 9 head and neck cancer. Patients were allowed to have had prior anti-PD-1, anti-PD-L1 or anti-CTLA-4 therapy, and around 40% of the dose-escalation patients had previously received checkpoint inhibitors. Intravenous ivuxolimab was administered to patients every 2 weeks at six dose levels: 0.01, 0.1, 0.3, 1.5, 3 and 10 mg/kg.

About this clone itself: Its antigen target is currently unknown. Base-call qualities are not available, and no considerably larger clone is one nucleotide away.

Paper-wide results and their limitations: At doses of 0.1 to 3.0 mg/kg, clonal expansion of both CD4+ and CD8+ blood T cells was observed from baseline to week 6. Low levels of normalized T-cell clonal expansion were also seen in some patients who did not respond. After ivuxolimab, more expanded clones were found on average in CD8+ T cells than in CD4+ T cells. The antigen specificity of the peripheral T cells that underwent clonal expansion was not determined. In partial responders in the 0.1-3.0 mg/kg groups, normalized peripheral clonal expansion was found to be among the lowest, especially among CD8+ T cells.

The trial excluded patients who had a history of autoimmune disease or were on systemic immunosuppression. Peripheral blood for TCR sequencing was collected from all dose cohorts at baseline, on cycle 4 day 1, and on cycle 7 day 1. Samples were obtained from an open-label, multicenter, first-in-human phase I dose-escalation trial of ivuxolimab. The trial enrolled adults with locally advanced or metastatic head and neck squamous cell, hepatocellular, melanoma or renal cell carcinoma. Before TCR sequencing, CD4+ and CD8+ T cells were separately sorted from peripheral blood. Genomic DNA was isolated from the sorted cells so that the TCRbeta CDR3 region could be sequenced. The immunoSEQ Assay was used to sequence the TCRbeta CDR3 regions. TCRdb took over this immuneACCESS table, retaining in-frame rearrangements with V and J assigned. Such tables are incomplete; in checked studies, under half of the missing clones stem from an unresolved V gene, and the remainder is unexplained. This sample is represented by roughly 8,600 clones; around 90% of them were singletons. Of the sample, approximately 4.4% is held by the ten largest clones.

The sequence was collected from an adult with an advanced solid tumor such as melanoma, head and neck, liver or kidney cancer. Sequences were derived from CD4+ or CD8+ T cells sorted from blood, sampled in a trial of the OX40 agonist ivuxolimab.

The nucleotide sequence is given as TGTGCCAGCAGCGCGACTAGCGGGACAAGTGAGCAGTACTTC. Its protein product is CASSATSGTSEQYF. Recombination connected TRBV9 to TRBJ2-7; 11 central nucleotides agree with TRBD2. In the germline V gene, CDR1 corresponds to SGDLS and CDR2 to YYNGEE. From cysteine to phenylalanine, the CDR3 is 14 amino acids long. Just the 42-base CDR3 DNA is kept, in frame starting at base 1. Germline trimming: 3 bases from V, 7 bases from J; junction bases outside gene matches: 6.